These 30 T cell receptor beta chains were sequenced from one sample in a study of T cells in tumors after PD-1 blockade. Sequenced by immunoSEQ multiplex PCR; TCRdb stores in-frame clones only, minus some. The repertoire holds tens of thousands of clones, with roughly 76% as singletons. The source was PBMCs, collected after anti-PD-1 treatment. Receptors originate from a human donor with basal cell carcinoma.

J is TRBJ2-3 and V is TRBV7-8; no firm D call. Trimming shortened V by 7 bases and J by 6 bases, and 11 bases separated the two germline ends. The CDR3 contains 12 residues. CDR1 SGHVS and CDR2 FQNEAQ come from the germline V gene. The CDR3 DNA is TGTGCCAGCAACCGCCTCATGGATACGCAGTATTTT. Encoded protein: CASNRLMDTQYF.

This chain connects TRBV7-2 to TRBJ1-5; D unresolved. Germline assignment: CDR1 SGHTA and CDR2 FQGNSA. V lost 3 bases to trimming and J lost 4 bases, with 7 bases between them. The CDR3 is 13 residues long. The CDR3 bases are TGTGCCAGCAGCTTGACGGTGAATCAGCCCCAGCATTTT. This encodes CASSLTVNQPQHF.

The V and J genes are TRBV12-5 and TRBJ1-2; 12 bases fit TRBD1. Germline V lookup: CDR1 LGHNT, CDR2 FRNRAP. The CDR3 is 19 amino acids. J lost 3 bases, V lost 0 bases, and 11 bases had no gene match. The CDR3 here is CASGLVRGTGGNGDYGYTF. The CDR3 DNA follows: TGTGCTAGTGGTTTGGTACGCGGGACAGGGGGCAACGGGGACTATGGCTACACCTTC.

DNA for the CDR3: TGTGCCACCCTGCCTGGGGGTAGCAATCAGCCCCAGCATTTT. Its translation is CATLPGGSNQPQHF. The V and J genes are TRBV28 and TRBJ1-5; tentatively, D is TRBD1 (5 bases). The germline V and J ends were trimmed by 10 bases and 0 bases, with 13 bases remaining between them. CDR3 length equals 14 residues. From germline, CDR1 is MDHEN and CDR2 SYDVKM.

Written as DNA, the CDR3 is TGTGCCAGCAGCCAAGATTGGACGAGCTCCTACGAGCAGTACTTC. Protein product: CASSQDWTSSYEQYF. The chain joins TRBV4-2 to TRBJ2-7; no firm D call. This CDR3 spans 15 amino acids. V lost 0 bases and J lost 0, with 9 bases in between. Germline V gives CDR1 LGHNA, CDR2 YNFKEQ.

This rearrangement joins TRBV19 to TRBJ1-4; TRBD1 might be the D (5 bases). The CDR3 loop spans 14 amino acids. Germline V CDR1 and CDR2: LNHDA, SQIVND (reference sequence). Trimming pared 3 bases from V and 4 bases from J, leaving 9 bases between. The CDR3 coding sequence is TGTGCCAGTAGTATGGGGGGTGATAATGAAAAACTGTTTTTT. It encodes CASSMGGDNEKLFF.

The chain links TRBV19 to TRBJ1-6; 9 bases are shared with TRBD1. Trimming cost V 0 bases and J 9 bases; bases outside gene matches: 3. This CDR3 contains 15 residues. CDR1 is LNHDA and CDR2 is SQIVND in the germline V gene (reference sequence). The CDR3: CASSIEGTGRSPLHF. The CDR3 DNA is TGTGCCAGTAGTATAGAAGGGACAGGGCGTTCACCCCTCCACTTT.

The gene calls are TRBV18 and TRBJ1-5, with D perhaps matching TRBD1 (5 bases). CDR1 and CDR2 (germline): KGHSH, LQKENI. The CDR3 totals 14 residues. V shed 6 bases and J shed 11 bases, with 20 bases lying between them. In nucleotides, the CDR3 is TGTGCCAGCTCCGCGCAGGACACGCGGTCTGCCCAGCATTTT. Residues: CASSAQDTRSAQHF.

In DNA, the CDR3 is TGTGCCAGCAGCGTAGACAGGGGGCCTGGAAACACCATATATTTT. Translation gives CASSVDRGPGNTIYF. V gene TRBV9 combines with J gene TRBJ1-3, with 9 bases identical to TRBD1. The V gene end was trimmed by 0 bases and the J gene end by 2 bases; junction bases not matched to a gene: 0. This CDR3 has 15 amino acids. Germline V gene lookup returns CDR1 SGDLS and CDR2 YYNGEE.

The chain combines TRBV5-1 with TRBJ2-3; 7 nucleotides align to TRBD1. Germline V gives CDR1 SGHRS, CDR2 YFSETQ. With 0 bases clipped from V and 4 bases from J, the junction kept 5 bases outside the gene matches. CDR3 length equals 15 residues. As DNA, the CDR3 is TGCGCCAGCAGCTTGGGAGGGGGCAGGGCAGATACGCAGTATTTT. This sequence encodes CASSLGGGRADTQYF.

The chain uses TRBV6-6 and TRBJ1-5; 8 nucleotides align to TRBD1. Germline trimming cut 7 bases from V and 4 bases from J; bases unmatched to any gene: 3. Germline lookup yields CDR1 MNHNY and CDR2 SVGAGI (reference sequence). The CDR3 has 13 residues. CDR3 sequence reads: CASTGQGNQPQHF. The CDR3 nucleotides are TGTGCCAGCACCGGACAGGGTAATCAGCCCCAGCATTTT.

The V call is TRBV30, the J call TRBJ1-4; D not resolved. CDR3 size: 15 residues. V was clipped by 5 bases and J by 4 bases, with 17 bases between them. In germline, CDR1 is GTSNPN, CDR2 SVGIG (reference sequence). The CDR3, as DNA: TGTGCCTGGGGCGACGGAAGCGCGAGTAATGAAAAACTGTTTTTT. Amino acids: CAWGDGSASNEKLFF.

The CDR3 sequence: CASSESRTGRAFF. The CDR3 DNA follows: TGTGCCAGCAGTGAATCTAGGACAGGGAGAGCTTTCTTT. This chain joins TRBV2 and TRBJ1-1; TRBD1 matches 8 bases. The V gene end was trimmed by 2 bases and the J gene end by 10 bases; junction bases not matched to a gene: 6. The CDR3 loop spans 13 amino acids. Germline values: CDR1 SNHLY, CDR2 FYNNEI.

This clone turned up a few times. The CDR3 DNA is TGTGCCAGCAAATTCGGGGATAACTATGGCTACACCTTC. This codes for CASKFGDNYGYTF. This sequence joins TRBV25-1 and TRBJ1-2; D uncertain. This CDR3 comprises 13 residues. Trimming shortened V by 7 bases and J by 1 base, and 10 bases separated the two germline ends. CDR1 is MGHDK, CDR2 SYGVNS, per germline.

The chain employs TRBV28 and TRBJ1-2; no definite D call. Trimming pared 4 bases from V and 9 bases from J, leaving 6 bases between. This CDR3 has 10 amino acids. CDR1 is MDHEN and CDR2 is SYDVKM in the germline V gene. In nucleotides, the CDR3 is TGTGCCAGCAGTTCCAACCGCTACACCTTC. Protein product: CASSSNRYTF.

In its sample, this clone was seen once. The chain couples TRBV19 to TRBJ2-1; D perhaps matches TRBD1 (6 bases). Germline V gene lookup returns CDR1 LNHDA and CDR2 SQIVND (reference sequence). V dropped 0 bases and J dropped 2 bases, with 8 bases sitting between them. The CDR3 spans 15 residues. DNA for the CDR3: TGTGCCAGTAGTATAGACCAGGGGCCCTACAATGAGCAGTTCTTC. This gives the protein CASSIDQGPYNEQFF.

The CDR3 DNA reads TGTGCCAGCAGCCCGGGACTAGCAGCCCACAATGAGCAGTTCTTC. Its translation: CASSPGLAAHNEQFF. The chain employs TRBV5-5 and TRBJ2-1; TRBD2 agrees at 9 bases. The CDR3 extends over 15 amino acids. Germline CDR1 reads SGHKS; CDR2 reads YYEKEE (reference sequence). V lost 4 bases, J lost 5 bases, and 7 bases stayed unmatched.

V usage is TRBV6-1 and J usage is TRBJ1-5, with unresolved D. This CDR3 has 16 amino acids. From germline, CDR1 is MNHNS and CDR2 SASEGT. V lost 4 bases to trimming and J lost 3 bases, with 16 bases between them. CDR3 DNA sequence: TGTGCCAGCAGTGCGCCCTCCGGGAATAACAATCAGCCCCAGCATTTT. Residues: CASSAPSGNNNQPQHF.

The sample holds a few counts of this clone. DNA of the CDR3: TGTGCCAGCAGTTATACAGCGGGGGATACGCAGTATTTT. Amino acid sequence: CASSYTAGDTQYF. The chain uses TRBV6-4 and TRBJ2-3; TRBD2 agrees at 7 bases. In germline, CDR1 is MRHNA, CDR2 SNTAGT. Trimming at V came to 5 bases and at J to 6 bases, leaving 5 bases not matched to a gene. The CDR3 consists of 13 residues.

The chain is built from TRBV6-2 or TRBV6-3 and TRBJ2-7, with D unclear. The CDR3 extends over 12 amino acids. The V gene lost 2 bases and the J gene lost 3 bases, with 5 bases spanning the gap. Germline V gene lookup returns CDR1 MNHEY and CDR2 SVGEGT. As DNA, the CDR3 is TGTGCCAGCAGTTACGAGAACTACGAGCAGTACTTC. This translates into CASSYENYEQYF.

The gene calls are TRBV7-3 and TRBJ2-1; TRBD2 matches at 7 bases. Germline CDR1 reads SGHTA; CDR2 reads FQGTGA. Trimming took 5 bases from V and 8 from J; bases not matched to a gene: 15. This CDR3 region has 16 residues. CDR3 in amino acids: CASSPQASGHMYEQFF. In DNA form, the CDR3 reads TGTGCCAGCAGCCCCCAGGCTAGCGGTCATATGTATGAGCAGTTCTTC.

For this clone: Distinct nucleotide sequences in the sample also encode this CDR3. The chain couples TRBV7-8 to TRBJ1-1, with D maybe TRBD1 (5 bases). In germline, CDR1 is SGHVS, CDR2 FQNEAQ. Trimming took off 1 base at V and 5 bases at J, with 14 bases between the two ends. The CDR3 covers 15 residues. CDR3 nucleotide sequence: TGTGCCAGCAGCTTAGGTAGGGGCCTTGGAACTGAAGCTTTCTTT. Residues: CASSLGRGLGTEAFF.

DNA for the CDR3: TGTGCCAGCAGCTTAGTTCACATAACCTACGAGCAGTACTTC. This codes for CASSLVHITYEQYF. The gene calls are TRBV11-3 and TRBJ2-7; D not certain. Between the trimmed V and J ends, which lost 1 base and 2 bases, there was a span of 9 bases. Germline V lookup: CDR1 SGHNT, CDR2 YENEEA. The length of the CDR3 is 14 residues.

The chain carries TRBV2 and TRBJ2-3, with a possible D match to TRBD1 (5 bases). The CDR3 is 14 residues long. V lost 6 bases, J lost 4 bases, and 14 bases lay in between. Germline assignment: CDR1 SNHLY and CDR2 FYNNEI. The DNA for the CDR3 is TGTGCCAGCAGGCTCTCAGAAGGGGCAGATACGCAGTATTTT. Encoded protein: CASRLSEGADTQYF.

CDR3 sequence: CASSYRYGGANVLTF. CDR3 nucleotides: TGTGCCAGCAGTTACCGGTACGGGGGGGCCAACGTCCTGACTTTC. V usage is TRBV6-5 and J usage is TRBJ2-6; D not resolved. The CDR3 runs 15 residues. The V gene's germline CDR1 is MNHEY and CDR2 SVGAGI. V shed 2 bases and J shed 4 bases, with 9 bases lying between them.

The chain uses TRBV4-2 and TRBJ1-5; D gene ambiguous. V gave up 0 bases and J gave up 6 bases, with 6 bases separating them. Per germline, CDR1 LGHNA and CDR2 YNFKEQ. The CDR3 covers 13 residues. The CDR3 sequence is CASSQDNRQPQHF. The CDR3 DNA is TGTGCCAGCAGCCAAGATAACCGTCAGCCCCAGCATTTT.

The chain has TRBV14 and TRBJ2-5; tentative D call: TRBD2 (5 bases). The germline V and J ends were trimmed by 0 bases and 4 bases, with 12 bases remaining between them. The CDR3 has 15 amino acids. Germline CDR1 SGHDN, CDR2 FVKESK. Here the CDR3 DNA reads TGTGCCAGCAGCCAAGATAGCGTAACCCGAGAGACCCAGTACTTC. It codes for CASSQDSVTRETQYF.

The chain has TRBV7-8 and TRBJ2-7; 7 bases are shared with TRBD1. CDR3 size: 18 residues. The V and J ends lost 5 bases and 6 bases, in that order; junction bases with no gene match: 22. Germline CDR1 reads SGHVS; CDR2 reads FQNEAQ. Written as DNA, the CDR3 is TGTGCCAGCAGCACAGCTACCTCGCCGGGACAGTTTTCGTCCGAGCAGTACTTC. It yields the protein CASSTATSPGQFSSEQYF.

The rearrangement links TRBV27 to TRBJ2-1; 7 bases align to TRBD2. The CDR3 is 14 amino acids. CDR1 and CDR2 (germline): MNHEY, SMNVEV (reference sequence). V was pared by 5 bases and J by 6 bases, with 7 bases of the junction left unmatched. In DNA, the CDR3 is TGTGCCAGCAGTCCTCGACTAGCAATCAATGAGCAGTTCTTC. Protein sequence: CASSPRLAINEQFF.

In its sample, this clone was seen a few times. The chain carries TRBV2 and TRBJ2-7; TRBD1 aligns across 7 bases. The germline V gene encodes CDR1 SNHLY and CDR2 FYNNEI. The CDR3 runs 12 residues. Trimming cost V 7 bases and J 3 bases; bases outside gene matches: 3. The CDR3 coding sequence is TGTGCCAGCATGGGACAGAGCTACGAGCAGTACTTC. It specifies CASMGQSYEQYF.